This T cell receptor (beta chain) stems from a study of blood T cell repertoires in COVID-19. For the study at large: Samples of COVID-19 (acute and convalescent) were obtained from the United States, Italy and Spain. Sources were T cells, B-cell-depleted T cells, or PBMCs; the material itself was cDNA or gDNA.

Original data processing: Counts of nucleated cells, estimated from reference gene primer amplification, were obtained. Repertoires were generated with immunoSEQ multiplex PCR, while TCRdb's copy carries only in-frame clones and drops some. D and trimming were read from the DNA, whereas the V and J calls and clone size are those reported in that table. Of 140,000 or so clones listed, roughly 80% are singletons. The CDR3 covers 13 residues. Germline loops: CDR1 SEHNR, CDR2 FQNEAQ (reference sequence). The germline V and J ends were trimmed by 1 base and 4 bases, with 5 bases remaining between them. This chain uses TRBV7-9 with TRBJ1-3; D might be TRBD1 (5 bases). This TCR was sampled from a woman over 75 with acute or convalescent COVID-19. Sequenced material: peripheral blood. The CDR3 spells CASSLGTGNTIYF. The CDR3 DNA reads as TGTGCCAGCAGCTTAGGGACAGGAAACACCATATATTTT.